The T cell receptor (beta chain) under discussion was sequenced for a study of cytomegalovirus exposure and HLA in healthy donors. Broader study findings: Researchers counted approximately 160 TCR beta chains as cytomegalovirus-associated. Confirmation was obtained in vitro that three CMV-associated chains are specific for CMV antigens.

Per the germline V gene, CDR1 is SGHTA and CDR2 is FQGNSA. V lost 4 bases, J lost 5 bases, and 15 bases lay in between. The CDR3 contains 15 residues. Comments on this clone: Its antigen is not identified.

Libraries were prepared by immunoSEQ multiplex PCR; TCRdb keeps only in-frame clonotypes and omits some of them. The sample shows tens of thousands of clones, approximately 91% of them seen only once. The clonotype originates from a man aged 30 to 45 in good health and CMV-seronegative. The sequenced sample was PBMCs. The chain carries TRBV7-2 and TRBJ1-5; the D gene is possibly TRBD1 (6 bases). The CDR3 DNA is TGTGCCAGCAGCTCCGAGACAGGATCCTATCAGCCCCAGCATTTT. Amino acid sequence: CASSSETGSYQPQHF.